These 18 T cell receptor beta chains were sequenced from one sample in a study of T cells in Graves' hyperthyroidism and ophthalmopathy. TCR beta CDR3 sequences were amplified from RNA transcripts. A first-round RT-PCR of the TCR CDR3 used the HTBI primer set. TCRdb itself ran the multiplex PCR reads through MiXCR, one entry per CDR3 protein. Altogether roughly 500,000 distinct CDR3 sequences are present, around 22% being singletons, with the ten largest covering about 10%. The specimen was blood. The receptor set was obtained from a woman in her 30s with Graves' ophthalmopathy.

This clonotype occurred many times. The genes are TRBV5-1 and TRBJ2-6; D gene unclear. The CDR3 has 17 amino acids. V lost 0 bases and J 0 bases, leaving 10 bases between the germline ends. Germline V gene sequence: CDR1 SGHRS, CDR2 YFSETQ. This chain's CDR3 is CASSLGAPNSGANVLTF. The CDR3 bases are TGCGCCAGCAGCTTGGGGGCGCCGAACTCTGGGGCCAACGTCCTGACTTTC.

This sequence joins TRBV30 and TRBJ2-2; D uncertain. The germline V gene has CDR1 GTSNPN and CDR2 SVGIG (reference sequence). There are 16 residues in the CDR3. V dropped 0 bases and J dropped 6 bases, with 17 bases sitting between them. As DNA, the CDR3 is TGTGCCTGGAGTGTACTCAGTTTCCTAGGCGCCGGGGAGCTGTTTTTT. It yields the protein CAWSVLSFLGAGELFF.

This clonotype occurred a few times. The chain is built from TRBV15 and TRBJ2-6; D call uncertain. CDR3 length equals 18 residues. CDR1 LNHNV and CDR2 YYDKDF come from the germline V gene (reference sequence). V gave up 0 bases and J gave up 1 base, with 13 bases separating them. CDR3 amino acids: CATSRDLGGASGANVLTF. CDR3 nucleotide sequence: TGTGCCACCAGCAGAGATTTGGGCGGAGCATCTGGGGCCAACGTCCTGACTTTC.

V usage is TRBV28 and J usage is TRBJ2-4; unclear D gene. Germline assignment: CDR1 MDHEN and CDR2 SYDVKM. V lost 1 base, J lost 14 bases, and 15 bases lay in between. This CDR3 has 13 residues. The CDR3 sequence: CASSLFGARIKYF. The CDR3 DNA reads TGTGCCAGCAGTTTATTCGGAGCTAGGATTAAGTACTTC. Filled out from reference TRBV28 and TRBJ2-4, the complete variable domain reads DVKVTQSSRYLVKRTGEKVFLECVQDMDHENMFWYRQDPGLGLRLIYFSYDVKMKEKGDIPEGYSVSREKKERFSLILESASTNQTSMYLCASSLFGARIKYFGAGTRLSVL.

Worth noting for this clonotype: Given a much more abundant clone one base away, this may be a read error. The chain is built from TRBV28 and TRBJ2-6, with D possibly being TRBD1 (6 bases). The germline V gene has CDR1 MDHEN and CDR2 SYDVKM. The CDR3 extends over 17 amino acids. The CDR3 loop reads CASRTGFASSRANVLTF. In nucleotides, the CDR3 is TGTGCCAGCAGAACAGGGTTTGCGAGCTCTCGGGCCAACGTCCTGACTTTC.

Many counts were recorded for this clonotype. The V call is TRBV6-1, the J call TRBJ1-1, with 8 positions matching TRBD1. Trimming cost V 3 bases and J 5 bases; bases outside gene matches: 5. This CDR3 has 14 amino acids. Germline V gene sequence: CDR1 MNHNS, CDR2 SASEGT. CDR3 DNA: TGTGCCAGCAGTGAGTACAGGGGGAGGACTGAAGCTTTCTTT. This sequence encodes CASSEYRGRTEAFF.

The CDR3 protein is CSALPDRGWETQYF. The CDR3 bases are TGCAGTGCCCTCCCTGACAGGGGGTGGGAGACCCAGTACTTC. The chain combines TRBV20-1 with TRBJ2-5; 9 positions match TRBD1. Trimming took 6 bases from V and 5 from J; bases not matched to a gene: 10. The germline CDR1 and CDR2 sequences are DFQATT and SNEGSKA (reference sequence). The CDR3 is made up of 14 amino acids.

This chain links TRBV7-9 with TRBJ1-4; D is unclear. Germline V gene sequence: CDR1 SEHNR, CDR2 FQNEAQ (reference sequence). V was trimmed by 6 bases and J by 7 bases, leaving 15 bases between them. This CDR3 has 14 amino acids. CDR3 nucleotide sequence: TGTGCCAGCAGTATTGGCAGTGGTCCTGAAAAACTGTTTTTT. Its protein is CASSIGSGPEKLFF.

This clonotype was detected many times. This rearrangement joins TRBV6-1 to TRBJ1-1; no clear D. The germline V and J ends were trimmed by 1 base and 5 bases, with 11 bases remaining between them. The V gene's germline CDR1 is MNHNS and CDR2 SASEGT. This CDR3 is 14 amino acids long. The CDR3 region is CASSEEAGGTEAFF. In nucleotides, the CDR3 is TGTGCCAGCAGTGAAGAGGCGGGAGGGACTGAAGCTTTCTTT.

V is TRBV27 and J is TRBJ1-5; D is possibly TRBD1 (5 bases). The CDR3 extends over 15 amino acids. Trimming took off 2 bases at V and 2 bases at J, with 10 bases between the two ends. Germline-derived CDR1 and CDR2 are MNHEY and SMNVEV (reference sequence). CDR3 residues: CASSLRGIRNQPQHF. The CDR3 DNA reads as TGTGCCAGCAGTTTAAGGGGAATACGCAATCAGCCCCAGCATTTT.

This clonotype was seen repeatedly, ten times or more. The chain joins TRBV4-2 to TRBJ1-3; maybe TRBD1 (5 bases). CDR1 is LGHNA, CDR2 YNFKEQ, per germline. V dropped 4 bases and J dropped 2 bases, with 12 bases sitting between them. The CDR3 is made up of 15 amino acids. CDR3 bases: TGTGCCAGCAGCCTTGGGAGGGGAGCTGGAAACACCATATATTTT. Protein: CASSLGRGAGNTIYF.

This clonotype was detected many times. The chain has TRBV10-3 and TRBJ1-1, with D possibly being TRBD1 (5 bases). The CDR3 runs to 13 residues. Germline assignment: CDR1 ENHRY and CDR2 SYGVKD. Trimming took off 7 bases at V and 2 bases at J, with 11 bases between the two ends. In DNA, the CDR3 is TGTGCCATCACCCGGGACGGAAACACTGAAGCTTTCTTT. Amino acids: CAITRDGNTEAFF.

The chain recombines TRBV27 with TRBJ1-5, with D maybe TRBD1 (6 bases). Germline V gene lookup returns CDR1 MNHEY and CDR2 SMNVEV (reference sequence). The CDR3 sequence is 15 residues long. The V end was cut by 6 bases, the J end by 5 bases, with 17 bases between. DNA for the CDR3: TGTGCCAGCAGAGAGAACAGGGAAAGAGATCAGCCCCAGCATTTT. Translation gives CASRENRERDQPQHF.

A remark on this clonotype: A much bigger clone sits one base away, suggesting this may be a read error. The chain carries TRBV20-1 and TRBJ2-7, with a tentative D call TRBD2 (5 bases). Germline-derived CDR1 and CDR2 are DFQATT and SNEGSKA (reference sequence). This CDR3 comprises 13 residues. The CDR3 loop reads CRASSYSSYEQYF. The CDR3 bases are TGCCGTGCTAGCTCGTATAGCTCCTACGAGCAGTACTTC.

This rearrangement joins TRBV6-2 or TRBV6-3 to TRBJ1-5, with D tentatively TRBD1 (5 bases). CDR3 length: 14 amino acids. CDR1 and CDR2 from the germline V gene are MNHEY and SVGEGT. V lost 7 bases and J lost 6, with 16 bases in between. Here the CDR3 DNA reads TGTGCCAGCACCACGTCGGGGCAGGGTCAGCCCCAGCATTTT. Its protein product is CASTTSGQGQPQHF.

The sample holds a few counts of this clonotype. A single base separates this from a much larger clone, so it may be a read error. The genes are TRBV2 and TRBJ2-2, with D possibly matching TRBD1 (6 bases). The germline CDR1 and CDR2 sequences are SNHLY and FYNNEI. The CDR3 is made up of 14 amino acids. Trimming removed 6 bases at V and 4 bases at J, with 12 bases between. The CDR3, as DNA: TGTGCCAGCAGGGTAACAGGGAGCACCGGGGAGCTGTTTTTT. Translated, it gives CASRVTGSTGELFF.

Comments on this clonotype: A junction boundary mismatches the germline segment, possibly from a read error. This chain connects TRBV27 to TRBJ1-1, with a tentative D call TRBD1 (6 bases). The length of the CDR3 is 11 residues. CDR1 MNHEY and CDR2 SMNVEV come from the germline V gene (reference sequence). This CDR3 is CASRSLWGDMF. DNA of the CDR3: TGTGCCAGCAGGAGTTTATGGGGGGACATGTTT.

This clonotype was picked up many times. This chain's CDR3 is CASSAGVGSNQPQHF. DNA for the CDR3: TGTGCCAGCAGCGCTGGGGTGGGGAGCAATCAGCCCCAGCATTTT. J is TRBJ1-5 and V is TRBV6-1; the D is unclear. The CDR3 totals 15 residues. In germline, CDR1 is MNHNS, CDR2 SASEGT. Trimming took off 6 bases at V and 1 base at J, with 13 bases between the two ends.